The clone carrying this T cell receptor beta chain was detected a few times. The CDR3 sequence is 15 residues long. The trim removed 8 bases at V and 5 bases at J, leaving 13 bases unmatched. Germline CDR1 MNHEY, CDR2 SVGEGT. A second PCR of roughly 7 to 11 cycles used a sample-barcoded 5' primer and a J-beta primer mix. Every cDNA molecule bore a tag from a template-switch adaptor containing 12 random nucleotides. TCRdb reprocessed the 5' RACE reads via MiXCR and lists one record per CDR3 protein. The sample has over 600,000 distinct CDR3 sequences; 20% to 25% are singletons. The record originates from a study of blood T cells in healthy people across ages. Each sample had at least 7 million PBMCs isolated.

The sequence derives from a man aged 65 to 85 in good health. V usage is TRBV6-2 or TRBV6-3 and J usage is TRBJ2-5; 8 positions agree with TRBD2. The sequencing input was blood. CDR3 amino acids: CASRRAGEAWETQYF. CDR3 DNA: TGTGCCAGCCGAAGAGCGGGAGAGGCGTGGGAGACCCAGTACTTC.